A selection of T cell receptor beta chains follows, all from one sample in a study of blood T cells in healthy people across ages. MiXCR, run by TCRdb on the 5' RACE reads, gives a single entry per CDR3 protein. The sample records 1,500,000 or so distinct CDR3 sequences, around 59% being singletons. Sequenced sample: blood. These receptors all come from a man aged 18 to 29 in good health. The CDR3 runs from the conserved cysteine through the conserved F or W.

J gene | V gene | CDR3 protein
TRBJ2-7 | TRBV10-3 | CAISDRTSDRSSYEQYF
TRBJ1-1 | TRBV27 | CASRLWGAPFLNEAFF
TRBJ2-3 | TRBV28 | CASSFLFRATDTQYF
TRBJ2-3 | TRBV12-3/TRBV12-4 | CASSFHLDTQYF
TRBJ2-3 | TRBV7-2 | CASSLQGGFWTDTQYF
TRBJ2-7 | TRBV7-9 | CASSFQSSGRPYEQYF
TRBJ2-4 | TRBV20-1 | CSANGRGKNIQYF
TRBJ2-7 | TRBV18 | CASSPYQEYEQYF
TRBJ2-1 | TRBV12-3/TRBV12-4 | CATLPGRPHNEQFF
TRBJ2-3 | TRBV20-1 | CSARDLSSGVRTDTQYF
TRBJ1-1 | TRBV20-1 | CIFEMMVSYTEAFF
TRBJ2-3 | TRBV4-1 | CASSHPLRVGDTDTQYF